The clone carrying this T cell receptor (beta chain) was counted between two and nine times. TCRdb used MiXCR to reprocess the RT-PCR reads, holding one entry per CDR3 protein. The data contain more than 150,000 distinct CDR3 sequences, around 41% of them singletons. These data originate in a study of patients and donors after allogeneic stem cell transplantation. Between the trimmed V and J ends, which lost 3 bases and 0 bases, there was a span of 8 bases. Germline CDR1 and CDR2: SGHTS and YDEGEE. This CDR3 has 14 residues. This sequence was found in a human donor who was either an allogeneic HSCT recipient or a stem cell or donor lymphocyte infusion donor (not recorded which). It is not recorded whose cells these are; they may come from a transplant donor. The chain is built from TRBV5-8 and TRBJ2-3, with D unresolved. The sequencing sample was made of blood, either unsorted or a sorted T cell fraction (not recorded which). The CDR3 DNA reads as TGTGCCAGCAGCTACCTTTGGAGCACAGATACGCAGTATTTT. This encodes CASSYLWSTDTQYF.